In this sample, the clone carrying this T cell receptor (beta chain) turned up a few times. These data come from a study of T-cell reconstitution after alpha-beta-depleted transplantation in children. A TCRbeta library incorporating unique molecular identifiers was prepared. TCRdb ran MiXCR on the PCR reads and lists one entry per CDR3 protein. In the table there are about 420,000 distinct CDR3 sequences, about a tenth of which are singletons. The clonotype comes from a human donor who donated a stem cell graft to a child with acute myeloid leukemia. The starting material was PBMCs from the stem cell graft donor, obtained from the stem cell graft.

CDR3 nucleotide sequence: TGCGCCAGCAGCTTGCTACTAGCGGAGACCACCGGGGAGCTGTTTTTT. It is translated as CASSLLLAETTGELFF. V and J are TRBV5-1 and TRBJ2-2, with 8 bases matching TRBD2. Germline values: CDR1 SGHRS, CDR2 YFSETQ. V was pared by 1 base and J by 4 bases, with 6 bases of the junction left unmatched. The CDR3 extends over 16 amino acids.